The rows below give T cell receptor beta chains drawn from one sample of a study of blood T cell repertoires in COVID-19. Generated by immunoSEQ multiplex PCR, the TCRdb table keeps only in-frame clones and is missing some. The sample lists roughly 200,000 clones; approximately 87% were seen once. The sequencing input was peripheral blood. The receptor set was obtained from an older person with COVID-19, enrolled during active disease. Both conserved end residues are part of each CDR3. The order of the fields is CDR3 DNA, CDR3 protein, V gene, clone size, J gene, CDR3 length, D gene. A D gene is named only where the DNA matches it firmly. The listing skips clone size in some rows; elsewhere it reads once, few, many or a size class.

DNA: TGTGCCAGCAGCCCTACGACGGGACTAGCGGGAGGCGAGCAGTACTTC
CDR3: CASSPTTGLAGGEQYF
V: TRBV7-2
size: -
J: TRBJ2-7
length: 16
D: TRBD2

DNA: TGTGCCAGCAGCTTAGGACAGAATCAGCCCCAGCATTTT
CDR3: CASSLGQNQPQHF
V: TRBV7-8
size: -
J: TRBJ1-5
length: 13
D: -

DNA: TGTGCCAGCAGCTCTATCGGGATCACAGATACGCAGTATTTT
CDR3: CASSSIGITDTQYF
V: TRBV7-3
size: -
J: TRBJ2-3
length: 14
D: -

DNA: TGTGCCTGGAGTGTTGGCGGAACATACGAGCAGTACTTC
CDR3: CAWSVGGTYEQYF
V: TRBV30
size: -
J: TRBJ2-7
length: 13
D: -

DNA: TGTGCCAGCAGCTTACGCGTGGGGAGATGGGAGACCCAGTACTTC
CDR3: CASSLRVGRWETQYF
V: TRBV7-9
size: -
J: TRBJ2-5
length: 15
D: -

DNA: TGTGCCAGCAGCTTAGGCAGTCACACTGAAGCTTTCTTT
CDR3: CASSLGSHTEAFF
V: TRBV7-3
size: -
J: TRBJ1-1
length: 13
D: -

DNA: TGTGCCAGCAGCAACGACAGGGCCAATCAGCCCCAGCATTTT
CDR3: CASSNDRANQPQHF
V: TRBV7-8
size: few
J: TRBJ1-5
length: 14
D: TRBD1

DNA: TGTGCCAGCAGCAAACTAGCGGGACTTAGGGGAAATGAGCAGTTCTTC
CDR3: CASSKLAGLRGNEQFF
V: TRBV3-1/TRBV3-2
size: -
J: TRBJ2-1
length: 16
D: TRBD2

DNA: TGTGCCAGTATTCCCTCACAGGGACCCCAGCATTTT
CDR3: CASIPSQGPQHF
V: TRBV19
size: -
J: TRBJ1-5
length: 12
D: -

DNA: TGCGCCAGCAGCCCGGGAGTACCCTACGAGCAGTACTTC
CDR3: CASSPGVPYEQYF
V: TRBV5-1
size: -
J: TRBJ2-7
length: 13
D: -

DNA: TGTGCCAGCAGTGAATTACAGGGGATGGATGAGCAGTTCTTC
CDR3: CASSELQGMDEQFF
V: TRBV25-1
size: once
J: TRBJ2-1
length: 14
D: TRBD1

DNA: TGCGCCAGCAGTTCCGGGACAGTGAATTCACCCCTCCACTTT
CDR3: CASSSGTVNSPLHF
V: TRBV5-1
size: -
J: TRBJ1-6
length: 14
D: TRBD1

DNA: TGTGCCAGCAGCCTTCAGACCGGGGTCAGGAGGACTGAAGCTTTCTTT
CDR3: CASSLQTGVRRTEAFF
V: TRBV7-2
size: -
J: TRBJ1-1
length: 16
D: -

DNA: TGTGCCAGCAGAACCGGTCAAAATTCACCCCTCCACTTT
CDR3: CASRTGQNSPLHF
V: TRBV6-5
size: -
J: TRBJ1-6
length: 13
D: -

DNA: TGCAGCGTGGACCCCGGCGGGGCGAACACCGGGGAGCTGTTTTTT
CDR3: CSVDPGGANTGELFF
V: TRBV29-1
size: -
J: TRBJ2-2
length: 15
D: -

DNA: TGCGCCAGCTGTAGGGACAGAAGCAATCAGCCCCAGCATTTT
CDR3: CASCRDRSNQPQHF
V: TRBV23-1
size: -
J: TRBJ1-5
length: 14
D: TRBD1

DNA: TGTGCCAGCAGTTGGGACAGAGCCGTGGAGCAGTACTTC
CDR3: CASSWDRAVEQYF
V: TRBV6-2/TRBV6-3
size: -
J: TRBJ2-7
length: 13
D: TRBD1

DNA: TGTGCCAGCTCACCGGCGGGGGGCACTGAAGCTTTCTTT
CDR3: CASSPAGGTEAFF
V: TRBV18
size: -
J: TRBJ1-1
length: 13
D: -

DNA: TGTGCCAGTAGTACCCAAACCGGGATCCAACTCTACGAGCAGTACTTC
CDR3: CASSTQTGIQLYEQYF
V: TRBV19
size: -
J: TRBJ2-7
length: 16
D: -

DNA: TGTGCCATCAGTGACGTTTCAGATACGCAGTATTTT
CDR3: CAISDVSDTQYF
V: TRBV10-3
size: -
J: TRBJ2-3
length: 12
D: -

DNA: TGTGCCAGCAGCCAAGACTCGGGGGGGTACGGGGAGCTGTTTTTT
CDR3: CASSQDSGGYGELFF
V: TRBV3-1/TRBV3-2
size: -
J: TRBJ2-2
length: 15
D: TRBD2

DNA: TGCGCCAGCAGCCAAGGTGGAACAGGGGGCATGGAGACCCAGTACTTC
CDR3: CASSQGGTGGMETQYF
V: TRBV4-1
size: few
J: TRBJ2-5
length: 16
D: TRBD1

DNA: TGTGCCAGTAGCCTACAGTTTGGCAGGGCGGCTGAAAAACTGTTTTTT
CDR3: CASSLQFGRAAEKLFF
V: TRBV19
size: -
J: TRBJ1-4
length: 16
D: -

DNA: TGTGCCAGCAAAAAGTGGGGCGAGAACACTGAAGCTTTCTTT
CDR3: CASKKWGENTEAFF
V: TRBV6-5
size: -
J: TRBJ1-1
length: 14
D: -

DNA: TGTGCCAGCAGTTCCCAGGGGGTGAACACTGAAGCTTTCTTT
CDR3: CASSSQGVNTEAFF
V: TRBV6-5
size: -
J: TRBJ1-1
length: 14
D: TRBD1

DNA: TGTGCCAGCAGCTTAATGGCCAGGGGTAACTATGGCTACACCTTC
CDR3: CASSLMARGNYGYTF
V: TRBV7-3
size: few
J: TRBJ1-2
length: 15
D: -

DNA: TGTGCCAGCAGCTTAGCGCCCAGGGGTTCCGGCGAGCAGTACTTC
CDR3: CASSLAPRGSGEQYF
V: TRBV7-2
size: -
J: TRBJ2-7
length: 15
D: -

DNA: TGTGCCAGCAGCACGACTAGCGGGACCATGAGGGACACCGGGGAGCTGTTTTTT
CDR3: CASSTTSGTMRDTGELFF
V: TRBV4-2
size: -
J: TRBJ2-2
length: 18
D: TRBD2

DNA: TGTGCCATCGGCTCGACAGGTTCCGCCTACGAGCAGTACTTC
CDR3: CAIGSTGSAYEQYF
V: TRBV10-3
size: -
J: TRBJ2-7
length: 14
D: -

DNA: TGTGCCAGCAGCCAAGAACTAGCGGGAGTGGGGACAGATACGCAGTATTTT
CDR3: CASSQELAGVGTDTQYF
V: TRBV4-2
size: -
J: TRBJ2-3
length: 17
D: TRBD2

DNA: TGTGCCAGCAGTTCTCCGGGACAGAAAAGATATAGCAATCAGCCCCAGCATTTT
CDR3: CASSSPGQKRYSNQPQHF
V: TRBV6-7
size: -
J: TRBJ1-5
length: 18
D: TRBD1

DNA: TGTGCCAGCTCACTACAGGGGGGAGATGGCTACACCTTC
CDR3: CASSLQGGDGYTF
V: TRBV18
size: -
J: TRBJ1-2
length: 13
D: TRBD1

DNA: TGTGCCAGCAGCTTTCTCCGGGACAGGAGGAGTAGCAATCAGCCCCAGCATTTT
CDR3: CASSFLRDRRSSNQPQHF
V: TRBV7-8
size: once
J: TRBJ1-5
length: 18
D: TRBD1

DNA: TGTGCCAGCATCAAGACGGGACAGCAAGTCGATGAGCAGTTCTTC
CDR3: CASIKTGQQVDEQFF
V: TRBV6-5
size: -
J: TRBJ2-1
length: 15
D: TRBD1

DNA: TGTGCCAGCTCACCACAACAGACCGGGACAGTGTACGAGCAGTACTTC
CDR3: CASSPQQTGTVYEQYF
V: TRBV18
size: -
J: TRBJ2-7
length: 16
D: TRBD1

DNA: TGTGCCAGCACTACCCCACAGGGCGGCGGGGAAAAACTGTTTTTT
CDR3: CASTTPQGGGEKLFF
V: TRBV27
size: few
J: TRBJ1-4
length: 15
D: -

DNA: TGTGCCAGCAGCTCACTTCAATACGAGCAGTACTTC
CDR3: CASSSLQYEQYF
V: TRBV7-2
size: once
J: TRBJ2-7
length: 12
D: -

DNA: TGTGCCAGTAGTATAAGTCTATACTCCTACGAGCAGTACTTC
CDR3: CASSISLYSYEQYF
V: TRBV19
size: few
J: TRBJ2-7
length: 14
D: -

DNA: TGCGCCAGCAGCTTGGACAGGGGAATCCCCTCTGGCTACACCTTC
CDR3: CASSLDRGIPSGYTF
V: TRBV5-1
size: -
J: TRBJ1-2
length: 15
D: TRBD1

DNA: TGCGCCAGCAGCATCACAGGGATTGGTGAAAAACTGTTTTTT
CDR3: CASSITGIGEKLFF
V: TRBV4-3
size: -
J: TRBJ1-4
length: 14
D: -

DNA: TGTGCCAGCAGTGAAGGGACAGGGAACACCGGGGAGCTGTTTTTT
CDR3: CASSEGTGNTGELFF
V: TRBV6-1
size: many
J: TRBJ2-2
length: 15
D: TRBD1

DNA: TGCGCCAGCAGCTTTCTAGCGGGAGTGGGTAGAGATACGCAGTATTTT
CDR3: CASSFLAGVGRDTQYF
V: TRBV5-1
size: -
J: TRBJ2-3
length: 16
D: TRBD2

DNA: TGTGCCAGCAGCCTCTTAGGAGGTCAGCCCCAGCATTTT
CDR3: CASSLLGGQPQHF
V: TRBV7-2
size: few
J: TRBJ1-5
length: 13
D: -

DNA: TGTGCCAGCAGTTACCAGGGACAGATCATTCAGTACTTC
CDR3: CASSYQGQIIQYF
V: TRBV6-5
size: -
J: TRBJ2-4
length: 13
D: TRBD1

DNA: TGTGCCAGCAGTTTGGGGACAGGGAAAAACACTGAAGCTTTCTTT
CDR3: CASSLGTGKNTEAFF
V: TRBV27
size: -
J: TRBJ1-1
length: 15
D: TRBD1

DNA: TGTGCCAGCAGTGAATATACAGGGATCCTTAATTCACCCCTCCACTTT
CDR3: CASSEYTGILNSPLHF
V: TRBV6-1
size: -
J: TRBJ1-6
length: 16
D: -

DNA: TGTGCCAGTAGGATGGGACACGATAGCAATCAGCCCCAGCATTTT
CDR3: CASRMGHDSNQPQHF
V: TRBV19
size: -
J: TRBJ1-5
length: 15
D: -

DNA: TGTGCCAGCAGACCCGAGGGGGCTGGAAGTGAAAAACTGTTTTTT
CDR3: CASRPEGAGSEKLFF
V: TRBV28
size: few
J: TRBJ1-4
length: 15
D: TRBD1

DNA: TGTGCCAGCAGTCTCGGAAACACCATATATTTT
CDR3: CASSLGNTIYF
V: TRBV14
size: -
J: TRBJ1-3
length: 11
D: -

DNA: TGTGCCACCAGTGATCCCGGGACTAGCGTCAATGAGCAGTTCTTC
CDR3: CATSDPGTSVNEQFF
V: TRBV24-1
size: few
J: TRBJ2-1
length: 15
D: TRBD2

DNA: TGTGCCAGTAGTATTAAGCCAGGGGTGATGAATTCACCCCTCCACTTT
CDR3: CASSIKPGVMNSPLHF
V: TRBV19
size: -
J: TRBJ1-6
length: 16
D: -